Listed here are 5 T cell receptor beta chains from one sample, sequenced in a study of CD8+ T cells in alopecia areata. Reverse transcribed after extraction, RNA yielded cDNA as the sequencing template. Some clones are missing from TCRdb's copy, which holds only in-frame ones; the method was immunoSEQ multiplex PCR. The sample includes approximately 200,000 clones, roughly three fifths of them seen just once. Treatment: oral pan-JAK inhibitor, 5-10 mg twice daily. The sample consisted of CD4+ T cells sorted from blood, taken at week 4, from a patient treated with tofacitinib. The receptors here all came from a human donor with alopecia areata.

The CDR3 bases are TGTGCCACCAGCAGAGTGTCCGACTCGGCGCGGGAAAAACTGTTTTTT. Amino acid sequence: CATSRVSDSAREKLFF. The chain uses TRBV15 and TRBJ1-4; D unresolved. With 1 base removed from V and 8 bases from J, the gap between germline ends came to 17 bases. This CDR3 has 16 amino acids. Germline assignment: CDR1 LNHNV and CDR2 YYDKDF (reference sequence).

The rearrangement joins TRBV11-2 to TRBJ2-5; D is ambiguous. Germline CDR1 and CDR2: SGHAT and FQNNGV. The CDR3 is 12 amino acids. Between the trimmed V and J ends, which lost 5 bases and 1 base, there was a span of 5 bases. CDR3: CASSTTQETQYF. The DNA for the CDR3 is TGTGCCAGCAGCACAACCCAAGAGACCCAGTACTTC.

The V gene is TRBV6-1, the J gene TRBJ2-7; D gene uncertain. Germline V lookup: CDR1 MNHNS, CDR2 SASEGT. V was pared by 5 bases and J by 7 bases, with 9 bases between. This CDR3 is built from 11 residues. In DNA form, the CDR3 reads TGTGCCAGCAGTTACCTCGAGGAGCAGTACTTC. This sequence encodes CASSYLEEQYF.

The chain is built from TRBV30 and TRBJ1-1, with a possible D match to TRBD1 (5 bases). V lost 2 bases and J lost 11, with 21 bases in between. The CDR3 runs 14 residues. CDR1 is GTSNPN, CDR2 SVGIG, per germline (reference sequence). The CDR3 protein is CAWSLTAGTGKAFF. The CDR3 nucleotides read TGTGCCTGGAGTTTAACGGCCGGGACTGGTAAGGCTTTCTTT.

Note on this clone: The same CDR3 also results from other DNA sequences found in this sample. CDR3 coding DNA: TGTGCCAGCAGCGTAGCAGGGGCCTCCTACGAGCAGTACTTC. It specifies CASSVAGASYEQYF. The chain uses TRBV9 and TRBJ2-7, with D possibly being TRBD1 (6 bases). Trimming stripped 0 bases from V and 0 bases from J, with 7 bases between. The CDR3 is made up of 14 amino acids. Germline loops: CDR1 SGDLS, CDR2 YYNGEE.